The T cell receptor beta chain described here comes from a study of vaccination and CD4 T cells after COVID-19. Turning to the study itself: It was a median roughly 100 days after diagnosis, with a range of 35 to 161, that post-COVID samples were drawn. Post-vaccine specimens were obtained a median about 70 days after dose two (range 14 to 241).

Treatment: 10-day PBMC culture with coronavirus spike peptide pools or control peptides (ViraFEST assay). Negative-selection isolation of CD4+ T cells was performed after 10 days of culture. Germline lookup yields CDR1 DFQATT and CDR2 SNEGSKA (reference sequence). Trimming stripped 0 bases from V and 5 bases from J, with 5 bases between. This CDR3 is 13 amino acids long. This clonotype has a handful of counts. Its antigen is still unknown. Sequenced with the Oncomine TCR Beta short-read assay was DNA taken from cultured CD4+ T cells. TCRdb reprocessed the PCR reads with MiXCR, giving one entry per CDR3 protein. Here the sample spans more than 20,000 distinct CDR3 sequences, about 50% being singletons.

The specimen was CD4+ T cells from blood, cultured in vitro, collected before SARS-CoV-2 vaccination. V gene TRBV20-1 combines with J gene TRBJ1-6; D ambiguous. The receptor's source is a human donor who received a COVID-19 vaccine. The CDR3 region is CSARDKNNSPLHF. For the CDR3, the DNA is TGCAGTGCTAGAGATAAAAATAATTCACCCCTCCACTTT.